A selection of T cell receptor beta chains follows, all from one sample in a study of cytomegalovirus exposure and HLA in healthy donors. The repertoire was sequenced with immunoSEQ multiplex PCR; TCRdb's copy has only in-frame clones and lacks some. The sample consists of fewer than 200,000 clones, approximately 80% of them appearing once. The sequencing sample was made of PBMCs. These TCRs come from a woman between 45 and 60 years old in good health and CMV-seropositive. The CDR3 runs from the conserved cysteine through the conserved F or W. D genes are given only for firm matches. The size of a clone is reported for some rows only, either as once, few or many, or as a class for expanded clones.

clone_size j_call d_call v_call cdr3_nt cdr3_aa
- TRBJ2-3 TRBD2 TRBV9 TGTGCCAGCAGCGCTAGCGGGGGGAGCTCTAGCACAGATACGCAGTATTTT CASSASGGSSSTDTQYF
- TRBJ2-7 - TRBV28 TGTGCCAGCAGTCCACTGGGACACTTCTACGAGCAGTACTTC CASSPLGHFYEQYF
- TRBJ2-2 - TRBV7-8 TGTGCCAGCAGCTTAGTTGGGGGCCCGAACACCGGGGAGCTGTTTTTT CASSLVGGPNTGELFF
- TRBJ1-2 - TRBV2 TGTGCCAGCACGAGGTCCCGAAACTATGGCTACACCTTC CASTRSRNYGYTF
- TRBJ1-3 TRBD1 TRBV4-2 TGTGCCAGCAGCCAAGGGCAGGGGGCAACTGGAAACACCATATATTTT CASSQGQGATGNTIYF
- TRBJ1-1 - TRBV10-3 TGTGCCATCAGTGAAGCAGGGGTGGTTGAAGCTTTCTTT CAISEAGVVEAFF
- TRBJ2-1 - TRBV28 TGTGCCAGCAGTCCCTCGGATGAGCAGTTCTTC CASSPSDEQFF
once TRBJ2-3 TRBD2 TRBV15 TGTGCCACCCGGACTAGCAGTACAGATACGCAGTATTTT CATRTSSTDTQYF
- TRBJ2-7 - TRBV27 TGTGCCAGCAGTCGGGGTGGGCACGAGCAGTACTTC CASSRGGHEQYF
- TRBJ2-7 - TRBV28 TGTGCCAGCAGTTTAAACCGGGTCCCTGGGTACGAGCAGTACTTC CASSLNRVPGYEQYF
- TRBJ2-7 - TRBV7-7 TGTGCTAGCAGCTTAGGACCCGGGAGCGAGCAGTACTTC CASSLGPGSEQYF
once TRBJ2-1 - TRBV6-1 TGTGCCAGCAGTCAAGGGCGGGAACCTTCCTACAATGAGCAGTTCTTC CASSQGREPSYNEQFF
- TRBJ1-1 - TRBV18 TGTGCCAGCTCACGCAGCGCAGACTACACTACTACTGAAGCTTTCTTT CASSRSADYTTTEAFF
- TRBJ1-1 TRBD1 TRBV30 TGTGCCTGGAGTGTATCCGGGACAGCTGAAGCTTTCTTT CAWSVSGTAEAFF
- TRBJ2-5 TRBD1 TRBV29-1 TGCAGCGTTGTGACAGGGGGAAAAGAGACCCAGTACTTC CSVVTGGKETQYF
- TRBJ2-7 TRBD2 TRBV6-6 TGTGCCAGCAGCTGGACTAGCGGGGGAACCTACGAGCAGTACTTC CASSWTSGGTYEQYF
- TRBJ2-7 TRBD2 TRBV5-1 TGCGCCAGCAGCTTTACTAGCGACAACTACGAGCAGTACTTC CASSFTSDNYEQYF
once TRBJ2-7 - TRBV2 TGTGCCAGCAGGTACGGGGGCTCCTACGAGCAGTACTTC CASRYGGSYEQYF
- TRBJ2-7 TRBD2 TRBV2 TGTGCCAGCAGAGAGCTGAGCGGGAGTTCCTACGAGCAGTACTTC CASRELSGSSYEQYF
- TRBJ2-1 - TRBV4-2 TGTGCCAGCAGCCAAGCCCCAGCGAATGAGCAGTTCTTC CASSQAPANEQFF
- TRBJ2-3 TRBD2 TRBV4-2 TGTGCCAGCAGCCAACCCAAAGAAGCGGGGGGAGTAAGAGATACGCAGTATTTT CASSQPKEAGGVRDTQYF
- TRBJ1-3 TRBD1 TRBV7-2 TGTGCCAGCAGCCCGGGACAGGTCTCTGGAAACACCATATATTTT CASSPGQVSGNTIYF
- TRBJ1-1 - TRBV4-1 TGCGCCAGCAGCCCCCGTACGACACTGAACACTGAAGCTTTCTTT CASSPRTTLNTEAFF
- TRBJ2-7 - TRBV27 TGTGCCAGCAGTCCACAGTTTACAGGTGTAAACGAGCAGTACTTC CASSPQFTGVNEQYF
- TRBJ1-2 - TRBV7-9 TGTGCCAGCAGCTTAGCGCTAACAGGGCTCGTCTATGGCTACACCTTC CASSLALTGLVYGYTF
once TRBJ1-1 - TRBV29-1 TGCAGCACTAACAAGGAACGAGAAGCTTTCTTT CSTNKEREAFF
- TRBJ2-5 - TRBV18 TGTGCCAGCTCACCATCGGAGACCCAGTACTTC CASSPSETQYF
- TRBJ2-4 - TRBV5-1 TGCGCCAGCAGCCCAGGGGAAGCCAAAAACATTCAGTACTTC CASSPGEAKNIQYF
- TRBJ1-3 - TRBV2 TGTGCCAGCAGCCCCTCCGGGACAAGTTCTGGAAACACCATATATTTT CASSPSGTSSGNTIYF
- TRBJ1-3 TRBD1 TRBV5-1 TGCGCCAGCAGCGACCCGACAGGGCCTGGAAACACCATATATTTT CASSDPTGPGNTIYF
- TRBJ1-1 TRBD1 TRBV18 TGTGCCAGCTCCCCACTGGACAGGGTTCCCATGAACACTGAGGCTTTCTTT CASSPLDRVPMNTEAFF
- TRBJ2-1 - TRBV14 TGTGCCAGCAGCCCCGCGTCTGGTAGGCAGTTCTTC CASSPASGRQFF
- TRBJ1-2 TRBD1 TRBV19 TGTGCCAGTAGTTTCGGACAGGGTGGATGGTATGGCTACACCTTC CASSFGQGGWYGYTF
- TRBJ2-7 TRBD2 TRBV28 TGTGCCAGCAGTGGGAGTACTAGCGGGTACGAGCAGTACTTC CASSGSTSGYEQYF
- TRBJ2-3 TRBD2 TRBV7-6 TGTGCCAGCAGTCCCGGGGGGGGAGGAGATACGCAGTATTTT CASSPGGGGDTQYF
- TRBJ1-6 - TRBV4-2 TGTGCCAGCAGCCAAGATGGGGGGTGGAATTCACCCCTCCACTTT CASSQDGGWNSPLHF
- TRBJ2-1 - TRBV1 TGCACCAGCGGGCGACTAGTGAGGTTTTGGGCGAACTACAATGAGCAGTTCTTC CTSGRLVRFWANYNEQFF
- TRBJ2-7 - TRBV11-2 TGTGCCAGCAGCTTGGATCGGACTTCGAGCTACGAGCAGTACTTC CASSLDRTSSYEQYF
- TRBJ2-7 - TRBV28 TGTGCCAGCAGCCGAGGACAGAGCTCCTACGAGCAGTACTTC CASSRGQSSYEQYF
few TRBJ1-1 TRBD1 TRBV9 TGTGCCAGCAGCGTAGCGTTCAGGGGGACTGAAGCTTTCTTT CASSVAFRGTEAFF